Presented here are 21 T cell receptor beta chains from one specimen sequenced in a study of a mutant IDH1 vaccine in newly diagnosed glioma. TCRdb's table, derived via immunoSEQ multiplex PCR, lists solely in-frame clones and lacks some. The sample has roughly 39,000 clones, 78% seen once. These receptors have no identified antigens. Sample time point: week 5, during vaccination. Mutant IDH1 20-mer peptide, at 300 ug, made up each vaccine dose, with topical imiquimod. The specimen comprised PBMCs, sampled from a glioma patient whose treatment included an IDH1 peptide vaccine. The receptors were sampled from a man aged 35 to 55 with glioma.

The rearrangement joins TRBV13 to TRBJ1-2, with TRBD1 as a possible D gene (6 bases). CDR3 size: 13 residues. CDR1 and CDR2 from the germline V gene are PRHDT and FYEKMQ (reference sequence). Trimming shortened V by 3 bases and J by 9 bases, and 14 bases separated the two germline ends. CDR3 DNA sequence: TGTGCCAGCAGCTTCCACAGGGAGGGCAGCTACACCTTC. Translating it yields CASSFHREGSYTF. Using reference TRBV13 and TRBJ1-2 for the parts outside the CDR3, the full variable domain is AAGVIQSPRHLIKEKRETATLKCYPIPRHDTVYWYQQGPGQDPQFLISFYEKMQSDKGSIPDRFSAQQFSDYHSELNMSSLELGDSALYFCASSFHREGSYTFGSGTRLTVV.

The rearrangement joins TRBV30 to TRBJ2-3; the D is unclear. There are 12 residues in the CDR3. The V end was cut by 0 bases, the J end by 4 bases, with 5 bases between. Germline V gene lookup returns CDR1 GTSNPN and CDR2 SVGIG (reference sequence). CDR3: CAWSVGPDTQYF. In DNA form, the CDR3 reads TGTGCCTGGAGTGTAGGCCCAGATACGCAGTATTTT.

The chain employs TRBV29-1 and TRBJ1-5; D is uncertain. The CDR3 is made up of 13 amino acids. Germline V gene lookup returns CDR1 SQVTM and CDR2 ANQGSEA. With 7 bases removed from V and 3 bases from J, the gap between germline ends came to 13 bases. CDR3 sequence: CSAAHTDNQPQHF. CDR3 sequence (DNA): TGCAGCGCGGCCCACACAGACAATCAGCCCCAGCATTTT.

In its sample, this clone ranks as large. This chain connects TRBV10-2 to TRBJ2-6; D unclear. This CDR3 is built from 16 residues. Trimming stripped 2 bases from V and 2 bases from J, with 10 bases between. Germline V CDR1 and CDR2: WSHSY, SAAADI. CDR3 residues: CASSEGYLAGANVLTF. The CDR3 DNA reads TGCGCCAGCAGTGAGGGTTATCTGGCTGGGGCCAACGTCCTGACTTTC.

The rearrangement uses TRBV6-1 and TRBJ2-5, with 8 bases aligning to TRBD1. Germline CDR1 is MNHNS and CDR2 is SASEGT. J gave up 4 bases and V 6 bases, and 10 bases lay outside the gene matches. The CDR3 length is 15 residues. CDR3 in amino acids: CASSGYRGWGETQYF. The DNA of the CDR3 is TGTGCCAGCAGCGGGTACAGGGGGTGGGGAGAGACCCAGTACTTC.

This chain links TRBV6-5 with TRBJ1-1; no reliable D call. Germline values: CDR1 MNHEY, CDR2 SVGAGI. CDR3 length equals 15 residues. V was shortened by 0 bases and J by 0 bases, with 8 bases between the two germline ends. CDR3 sequence: CASSYSGSMNTEAFF. The CDR3 bases are TGTGCCAGCAGTTACTCCGGTTCAATGAACACTGAAGCTTTCTTT.

V gene TRBV16 combines with J gene TRBJ1-6; possible D gene TRBD1, 5 bases. The CDR3 has 14 residues. The V end lost 4 bases, the J end lost 5 bases, and 9 bases lay between the germline ends. Germline V gene sequence: CDR1 KGHSY, CDR2 FQNENV. CDR3 in DNA: TGTGCCAGCAGCCCCCGCAGGGATAATTCACCCCTCCACTTT. Its translation is CASSPRRDNSPLHF.

This clone was seen a handful of times. The chain recombines TRBV29-1 with TRBJ1-2, with D uncertain. CDR1 is SQVTM and CDR2 is ANQGSEA in the germline V gene. Trimming pared 1 base from V and 8 bases from J, leaving 14 bases between. This CDR3 region has 13 residues. The CDR3 DNA sequence: TGCAGCGTTGAAGGACGGGGATGGGAGGGCTACACCTTC. Translation: CSVEGRGWEGYTF.

The chain employs TRBV20-1 and TRBJ1-1; D gene unclear. The CDR3 consists of 11 residues. Germline V gives CDR1 DFQATT, CDR2 SNEGSKA (reference sequence). For the CDR3, the DNA is TGCAGCCTCGGGAAGAACACTGAAGCTTTCTTT. Protein: CSLGKNTEAFF.

V usage is TRBV19 and J usage is TRBJ1-6; possibly TRBD1 for D (6 bases). This CDR3 comprises 12 residues. Trimming pared 5 bases from V and 11 bases from J, leaving 10 bases between. From germline, CDR1 is LNHDA and CDR2 SQIVND (reference sequence). The CDR3 spells CASSHTGTPLHF. In DNA, the CDR3 is TGTGCCAGTAGTCACACAGGGACACCCCTCCACTTT.

Comment on this clone: Other DNA variants within this sample encode the same CDR3. The CDR3 nucleotides read TGTGCCTGGAGCTTAGGGATTAACTATGGCTACACCTTC. It yields the protein CAWSLGINYGYTF. The J gene is TRBJ1-2, the V gene TRBV30; D not resolved. Germline CDR1 reads GTSNPN; CDR2 reads SVGIG (reference sequence). The CDR3 is 13 residues long. Trimming removed 3 bases at V and 1 base at J, with 9 bases between.

For the CDR3, the DNA is TGCGCCAGCAGCCAAGAACACGGAAACTATATCCAGTACTTC. It codes for CASSQEHGNYIQYF. The chain joins TRBV4-1 to TRBJ2-7, with D unresolved. V shed 0 bases and J shed 10 bases, with 16 bases lying between them. Per the germline V gene, CDR1 is MGHRA and CDR2 is YSYEKL. The CDR3 length is 14 residues.

The rearrangement joins TRBV9 to TRBJ1-1, with 7 nucleotides matching TRBD1. The CDR3 extends over 14 amino acids. With 3 bases clipped from V and 7 bases from J, the junction kept 9 bases outside the gene matches. Germline-derived CDR1 and CDR2 are SGDLS and YYNGEE. CDR3 coding DNA: TGTGCCAGCAGCGCCGCATTAGGGACAGATGAAGCTTTCTTT. This translates into CASSAALGTDEAFF.

This chain connects TRBV25-1 to TRBJ2-7, with unresolved D. Germline V gives CDR1 MGHDK, CDR2 SYGVNS. The CDR3 has 15 residues. Trimming stripped 3 bases from V and 2 bases from J, with 14 bases between. The CDR3 DNA follows: TGTGCCAGCAGTGATCCCCACGGAGCTGCCTACGAGCAGTACTTC. It codes for CASSDPHGAAYEQYF.

CDR3 DNA sequence: TGTGCCAGCAGCCTCAGGTATAACACTGAAGCTTTCTTT. Translating it yields CASSLRYNTEAFF. This chain joins TRBV7-3 and TRBJ1-1, with D unresolved. This CDR3 has 13 residues. V dropped 5 bases and J dropped 2 bases, with 9 bases sitting between them. Per germline, CDR1 SGHTA and CDR2 FQGTGA.

This chain links TRBV2 with TRBJ2-2, with 8 bases matching TRBD1. With V trimmed by 4 bases and J by 4 bases, 5 bases remained unmatched. The CDR3 totals 15 residues. Germline V lookup: CDR1 SNHLY, CDR2 FYNNEI. The CDR3 here is CASSVGTGATGELFF. As DNA, the CDR3 is TGTGCCAGCAGTGTGGGGACAGGTGCCACCGGGGAGCTGTTTTTT.

Only a few counts were recorded for this clone. The chain carries TRBV29-1 and TRBJ1-1; weak D call: TRBD1 (5 bases). Germline lookup yields CDR1 SQVTM and CDR2 ANQGSEA. V was clipped by 1 base and J by 5 bases, with 11 bases between them. The CDR3 spans 13 residues. CDR3: CSVEGGFGTEAFF. For the CDR3, the DNA is TGCAGCGTTGAAGGGGGCTTTGGGACTGAAGCTTTCTTT.

The V call is TRBV7-9, the J call TRBJ2-5; 12 bases line up with TRBD2. The ends lost 5 bases at V and 3 bases at J; junction bases unmatched: 1. This CDR3 spans 14 amino acids. Germline loops: CDR1 SEHNR, CDR2 FQNEAQ (reference sequence). The CDR3 sequence: CASSPSGGEETQYF. The DNA for the CDR3 is TGTGCCAGCAGCCCTAGCGGGGGGGAAGAGACCCAGTACTTC.

The chain couples TRBV7-3 to TRBJ2-2; TRBD2 matches at 15 bases. This CDR3 is built from 16 residues. Germline V gene lookup returns CDR1 SGHTA and CDR2 FQGTGA. The junction had 3 bases not matched to a gene; V was cut back by 4 bases and J by 6 bases. In nucleotides, the CDR3 is TGTGCCAGCAGCTCGGGACTAGCGGGGGGAGCCGGGGAGCTGTTTTTT. Residues: CASSSGLAGGAGELFF.

This sequence joins TRBV2 and TRBJ2-7, with a tentative D call TRBD1 (6 bases). This CDR3 is built from 13 residues. Germline V lookup: CDR1 SNHLY, CDR2 FYNNEI. With 4 bases removed from V and 2 bases from J, the gap between germline ends came to 9 bases. CDR3: CASSVQGPYEQYF. DNA for the CDR3: TGTGCCAGCAGTGTTCAGGGGCCCTACGAGCAGTACTTC. Using reference TRBV2 and TRBJ2-7 for the parts outside the CDR3, the full variable domain is EPEVTQTPSHQVTQMGQEVILRCVPISNHLYFYWYRQILGQKVEFLVSFYNNEISEKSEIFDDQFSVERPDGSNFTLKIRSTKLEDSAMYFCASSVQGPYEQYFGPGTRLTVT.

This chain joins TRBV4-1 and TRBJ2-3; no clear D gene. Germline values: CDR1 MGHRA, CDR2 YSYEKL. Trimming left V 2 bases short and J 5 bases short, with 8 bases between. The CDR3 contains 13 residues. CDR3 amino acids: CASSQNIGDTQYF. The CDR3 DNA reads as TGCGCCAGCAGCCAAAATATTGGAGATACGCAGTATTTT.